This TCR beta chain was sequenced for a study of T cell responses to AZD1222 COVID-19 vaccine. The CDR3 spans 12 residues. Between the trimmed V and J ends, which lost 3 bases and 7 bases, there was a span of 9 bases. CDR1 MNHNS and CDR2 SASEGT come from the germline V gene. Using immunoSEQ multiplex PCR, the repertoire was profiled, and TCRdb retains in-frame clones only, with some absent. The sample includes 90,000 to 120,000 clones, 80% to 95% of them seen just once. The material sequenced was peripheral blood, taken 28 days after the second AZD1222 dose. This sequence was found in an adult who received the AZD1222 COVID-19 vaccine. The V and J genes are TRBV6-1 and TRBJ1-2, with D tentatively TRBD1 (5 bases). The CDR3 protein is CASSDQGIGYTF. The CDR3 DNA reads TGTGCCAGCAGTGATCAGGGAATTGGCTACACCTTC.